A single sample is the source of the 8 T cell receptor beta chains below, sequenced in a study of technical replicates of blood from several donors. Generated by immunoSEQ multiplex PCR, the TCRdb table keeps only in-frame clones and is missing some. The table shows just under 60,000 clones, with 91% occurring only once. Sequencing was performed on PBMCs. These TCRs come from a human donor in good health. Some clones in this sample may be carry-over from other donors' samples.

V is TRBV11-2 and J is TRBJ1-4; the match to TRBD1 covers 7 bases. V was clipped by 0 bases and J by 8 bases; unmatched bases: 3. From germline, CDR1 is SGHAT and CDR2 FQNNGV. There are 14 residues in the CDR3. The CDR3 DNA sequence: TGTGCCAGCAGCTTAGATTGGGGACAGGAAAAACTGTTTTTT. It is translated as CASSLDWGQEKLFF. The full variable domain, its missing parts supplied by reference TRBV11-2 and TRBJ1-4, is EAGVAQSPRYKIIEKRQSVAFWCNPISGHATLYWYQQILGQGPKLLIQFQNNGVVDDSQLPKDRFSAERLKGVDSTLKIQPAKLEDSAVYLCASSLDWGQEKLFFGSGTQLSVL.

The chain recombines TRBV6-4 with TRBJ1-1; maybe TRBD1 (6 bases). Between the trimmed V and J ends, which lost 3 bases and 4 bases, there was a span of 9 bases. The CDR3 sequence is 13 residues long. CDR1 and CDR2 from the germline V gene are MRHNA and SNTAGT. CDR3 nucleotides: TGTGCCAGCAGTGAAGGGGGGGGCACTGAAGCTTTCTTT. This gives the protein CASSEGGGTEAFF.

This chain connects TRBV5-5 to TRBJ2-7; D perhaps matches TRBD1 (5 bases). CDR3 length equals 15 residues. Per germline, CDR1 SGHKS and CDR2 YYEKEE (reference sequence). The ends were cut back, 4 bases at V and 5 bases at J, with 19 bases in the middle. For the CDR3, the DNA is TGTGCCAGCAGCCCCGCGCAGGGAAGATTTAACGAGCAGTACTTC. Amino acid sequence: CASSPAQGRFNEQYF.

The chain links TRBV2 to TRBJ1-5, with D hard to call. Germline V gene lookup returns CDR1 SNHLY and CDR2 FYNNEI. CDR3 length: 12 amino acids. The V end was cut by 7 bases, the J end by 2 bases, with 6 bases between. CDR3 DNA sequence: TGTGCCAGCACGGGAGGCAATCAGCCCCAGCATTTT. Its protein product is CASTGGNQPQHF.

J is TRBJ1-2 and V is TRBV7-9, with TRBD1 matching 7 bases. Per the germline V gene, CDR1 is SEHNR and CDR2 is FQNEAQ (reference sequence). This CDR3 comprises 14 residues. The trim removed 5 bases at V and 8 bases at J, leaving 11 bases unmatched. CDR3 amino acids: CASSREQQGNGYTF. The CDR3 bases are TGTGCCAGCAGCCGAGAGCAACAGGGGAACGGCTACACCTTC.

The rearrangement joins TRBV5-8 to TRBJ1-1; maybe TRBD1 (6 bases). The V end lost 1 base, the J end lost 8 bases, and 12 bases lay between the germline ends. Germline V gene data show CDR1 as SGHTS and CDR2 as YDEGEE. The length of the CDR3 is 13 residues. CDR3: CASSLFRDREAFF. Written as DNA, the CDR3 is TGTGCCAGCAGCTTGTTCCGTGACAGGGAAGCTTTCTTT.

CDR3 DNA: TGTGCCAGCAGGAGTACAGGGCCTAACTATGGCTACACCTTC. This codes for CASRSTGPNYGYTF. The chain joins TRBV6-5 to TRBJ1-2; possible D gene TRBD1, 6 bases. The CDR3 has 14 amino acids. Trimming removed 6 bases from V and 0 bases from J, with 11 bases in between. Germline CDR1 reads MNHEY; CDR2 reads SVGAGI.

The chain couples TRBV4-3 to TRBJ1-1; D remains unclear. V was trimmed by 4 bases and J by 1 base, leaving 10 bases between them. CDR3 length equals 14 residues. CDR1 and CDR2 from the germline V gene are LGHNA and YSLEER. The CDR3 reads CASSRGRENTEAFF. The CDR3 DNA reads TGCGCCAGCAGCCGAGGGCGGGAGAACACTGAAGCTTTCTTT.